This passage covers 16 T cell receptor beta chains from one sample sequenced in a study of blood T cell repertoires in COVID-19. Sequencing was performed with immunoSEQ multiplex PCR; in TCRdb, only in-frame clones are kept and a portion is missing. Among 300,000 to 350,000 clones listed, 80% to 95% were seen once. Sequencing was carried out using peripheral blood. The source is a woman in her twenties or thirties with COVID-19, enrolled during active disease.

About this clone itself: This sample also contains other DNA sequences that code for the same CDR3. The rearrangement links TRBV7-2 to TRBJ2-1, with D maybe TRBD1 (5 bases). The V end was cut by 0 bases, the J end by 7 bases, with 7 bases between. The germline V gene encodes CDR1 SGHTA and CDR2 FQGNSA. This CDR3 region has 13 residues. The CDR3 is CASSLARVNEQFF. In nucleotides, the CDR3 is TGTGCCAGCAGCTTAGCCAGGGTAAATGAGCAGTTCTTC. The full variable domain, its missing parts supplied by reference TRBV7-2 and TRBJ2-1, is GAGVSQSPSNKVTEKGKDVELRCDPISGHTALYWYRQSLGQGLEFLIYFQGNSAPDKSGLPSDRFSAERTGGSVSTLTIQRTQQEDSAVYLCASSLARVNEQFFGPGTRLTVL.

This clone appeared once. The chain joins TRBV6-2 or TRBV6-3 to TRBJ1-2; D is perhaps TRBD1 (6 bases). The ends were cut back, 6 bases at V and 2 bases at J, with 13 bases in the middle. Looked up from germline, CDR1 is MNHEY and CDR2 is SVGEGT. This CDR3 has 14 amino acids. The CDR3 sequence is CASSPNRVNYGYTF. The CDR3, as DNA: TGTGCCAGCAGCCCTAACAGGGTAAACTATGGCTACACCTTC.

The V gene is TRBV21-1, the J gene TRBJ1-4; the D call TRBD1 from the table was never checked on the DNA. TRBV21-1 is a recognized pseudogene. The CDR3 is 14 amino acids. The DNA of the CDR3 is TGTGCCAGCAGCAAGGGGGCACCTAATGAAAAACTGTTTTTT. Protein: CASSKGAPNEKLFF.

The rearrangement uses TRBV19 and TRBJ2-3, with a tentative D call TRBD2 (6 bases). The germline V and J ends were trimmed by 7 bases and 0 bases, with 20 bases remaining between them. Germline values: CDR1 LNHDA, CDR2 SQIVND (reference sequence). This CDR3 region has 17 residues. CDR3 DNA: TGTGCCAGTACGGGGGTTAGCGGAGTAAATAGCACAGATACGCAGTATTTT. This gives the protein CASTGVSGVNSTDTQYF.

The chain couples TRBV10-3 to TRBJ1-5; TRBD1 is a possible D gene (6 bases). The CDR3 runs 13 residues. V lost 6 bases to trimming and J lost 4 bases, with 10 bases between them. Looked up from germline, CDR1 is ENHRY and CDR2 is SYGVKD. This CDR3 reads CAIRGQINQPQHF. The CDR3 coding sequence is TGTGCCATCAGAGGACAGATAAATCAGCCCCAGCATTTT.

The rearrangement joins TRBV6-5 to TRBJ1-2, with D possibly TRBD1 on 5 matching bases. Germline V lookup: CDR1 MNHEY, CDR2 SVGAGI. Trimming pared 6 bases from V and 5 bases from J, leaving 13 bases between. There are 13 residues in the CDR3. CDR3 amino acids: CASRLTGSYGYTF. In DNA, the CDR3 is TGTGCCAGCAGACTCACAGGCTCGTATGGCTACACCTTC.

The V and J genes are TRBV27 and TRBJ2-7; 10 bases fit TRBD2. V shed 7 bases, J shed 3 bases, and the junction held 6 bases outside the gene matches. Germline CDR1 MNHEY, CDR2 SMNVEV (reference sequence). The CDR3 is 14 residues long. The CDR3 loop is CASKRTSGYYEQYF. The CDR3 DNA is TGTGCCAGCAAGCGGACTAGCGGATACTACGAGCAGTACTTC.

The V call is TRBV12-2, the J call TRBJ2-7; TRBD2 was called by the table and not checked on the DNA. TRBV12-2 constitutes a pseudogene. CDR3 length: 14 residues. The DNA for the CDR3 is TGTGCAAGTCGCCCCCGGACTAGGTCCTACGAGCAGTACTTC. It is translated as CASRPRTRSYEQYF.

In its sample, this clone was seen once. The chain has TRBV5-3 and TRBJ2-2; D gene uncertain. TRBV5-3 is assigned to the ORF class and has an uncertain function. V lost 0 bases and J lost 8, with 20 bases in between. The CDR3 covers 17 residues. The CDR3 DNA follows: TGTGCCAGAAGCTTGGCCAAACAGCCCAACGAGAGAGGGGAGCTGTTTTTT. This translates into CARSLAKQPNERGELFF.

The CDR3 region has the DNA TGTGCCTGGAGCTCGGGACAGCGTAATCAGCCCCAGCATTTT. This translates into CAWSSGQRNQPQHF. The chain links TRBV30 to TRBJ1-5; 7 bases map to TRBD1. Trimming cost V 3 bases and J 4 bases; bases outside gene matches: 6. Germline V lookup: CDR1 GTSNPN, CDR2 SVGIG (reference sequence). The CDR3 has 14 residues. Based on the CDR3 plus reference TRBV30 and TRBJ1-5, the full variable domain is SQTIHQWPATLVQPVGSPLSLECTVEGTSNPNLYWYRQAAGRGLQLLFYSVGIGQISSEVPQNLSASRPQDRQFILSSKKLLLSDSGFYLCAWSSGQRNQPQHFGDGTRLSIL.

This chain uses TRBV10-3 with TRBJ1-2; TRBD1 aligns across 7 bases. This CDR3 has 13 amino acids. In germline, CDR1 is ENHRY, CDR2 SYGVKD. The ends lost 10 bases at V and 3 bases at J; junction bases unmatched: 8. This CDR3 reads CATTGAEDYGYTF. The CDR3, as DNA: TGTGCCACCACAGGGGCCGAGGACTATGGCTACACCTTC.

This chain joins TRBV7-9 and TRBJ2-7; D remains unclear. CDR1 and CDR2 from the germline V gene are SEHNR and FQNEAQ (reference sequence). Trimming removed 3 bases at V and 7 bases at J, with 16 bases between. This CDR3 region has 14 residues. The CDR3: CASSFSTRSWEQYF. Here the CDR3 DNA reads TGTGCCAGCAGCTTTTCGACTCGTTCGTGGGAGCAGTACTTC.

The chain employs TRBV5-1 and TRBJ1-2, with D possibly being TRBD1 (5 bases). Germline loops: CDR1 SGHRS, CDR2 YFSETQ. The ends were cut back, 4 bases at V and 5 bases at J, with 15 bases in the middle. The CDR3 consists of 14 residues. Written as DNA, the CDR3 is TGCGCCAGCAGCCGGGACTACCCCGGTTATGGCTACACCTTC. It encodes CASSRDYPGYGYTF. Full variable domain (remainder filled in from reference TRBV5-1 and TRBJ1-2): KAGVTQTPRYLIKTRGQQVTLSCSPISGHRSVSWYQQTPGQGLQFLFEYFSETQRNKGNFPGRFSGRQFSNSRSEMNVSTLELGDSALYLCASSRDYPGYGYTFGSGTRLTVV.

This chain connects TRBV7-9 to TRBJ2-7; 7 positions match TRBD2. Trimming removed 1 base from V and 6 bases from J; junction bases left unmatched: 3. CDR3 length equals 13 residues. The germline V gene has CDR1 SEHNR and CDR2 FQNEAQ (reference sequence). CDR3 sequence: CASSLGLAREQYF. The CDR3 DNA follows: TGTGCCAGCAGCTTAGGACTAGCTCGCGAGCAGTACTTC.

The rearrangement uses TRBV5-1 and TRBJ2-5; 11 nucleotides agree with TRBD2. The CDR3 loop spans 14 amino acids. Germline loops: CDR1 SGHRS, CDR2 YFSETQ. The J segment lost 5 bases and the V segment lost 2 bases, leaving 2 bases of the junction unmatched. The CDR3 loop reads CASSFSGRVETQYF. Written as DNA, the CDR3 is TGCGCCAGCAGCTTTAGCGGGAGGGTGGAGACCCAGTACTTC.

This chain uses TRBV30 with TRBJ1-6; 8 nucleotides align to TRBD1. The CDR3 spans 16 residues. Looked up from germline, CDR1 is GTSNPN and CDR2 is SVGIG (reference sequence). V lost 5 bases and J lost 0; bases outside the gene matches: 6. DNA of the CDR3: TGTGCCTGGGACAGGGGCCAGAGCTCCTATAATTCACCCCTCCACTTT. Amino acid sequence: CAWDRGQSSYNSPLHF.